This paragraph covers one T cell receptor beta chain sequence. Here immunoSEQ multiplex PCR was the method, and the copy in TCRdb shows in-frame clones only, minus some. The sample holds 18,000 or so clones, roughly 91% seen once. This sample is part of a study of T cell changes during pregnancy in multiple sclerosis. Germline values: CDR1 SGHTA, CDR2 FQGNSA. Trimming removed 4 bases from V and 0 bases from J, with 12 bases in between. The CDR3 totals 15 residues. The sequence was obtained from a female donor in good health, enrolled as a control in a pregnancy study. The sample was CD4+ T cells from peripheral blood mononuclear cells, taken in the first trimester of pregnancy. The chain has TRBV7-2 and TRBJ1-2; D gene uncertain. The CDR3: CASSSQQGTNYGYTF. The CDR3 coding sequence is TGTGCCAGCAGCTCACAGCAAGGTACTAACTATGGCTACACCTTC.